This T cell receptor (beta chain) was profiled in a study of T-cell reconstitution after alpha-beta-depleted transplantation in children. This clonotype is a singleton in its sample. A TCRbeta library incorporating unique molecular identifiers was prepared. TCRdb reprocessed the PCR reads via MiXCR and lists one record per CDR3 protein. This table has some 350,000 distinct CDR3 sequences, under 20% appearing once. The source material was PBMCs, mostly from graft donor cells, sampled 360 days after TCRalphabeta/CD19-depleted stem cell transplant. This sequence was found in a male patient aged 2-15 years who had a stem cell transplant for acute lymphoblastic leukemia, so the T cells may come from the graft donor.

CDR3 sequence reads: CASSESGTRQETQYF. CDR3 nucleotides: TGTGCCAGCAGTGAATCCGGGACACGCCAAGAGACCCAGTACTTC. The chain joins TRBV25-1 to TRBJ2-5, with D possibly being TRBD1 (6 bases). The CDR3 spans 15 residues. The V gene's germline CDR1 is MGHDK and CDR2 SYGVNS. Trimming removed 1 base at V and 1 base at J, with 10 bases between.